This T cell receptor beta chain comes out of a study of cytomegalovirus exposure and HLA in healthy donors. Findings and caveats of the study: Association of a missense DCLRE1C variant with TCR beta V- and J-gene trimming was reported in a later analysis. In a later analysis, several top co-occurrence clusters appeared linked to parvovirus B19, influenza, CMV and Epstein-Barr virus.

Looked up from germline, CDR1 is KGHSH and CDR2 is LQKENI. This CDR3 is 14 amino acids long. Trimming removed 3 bases at V and 4 bases at J, with 12 bases between. A remark on this clone: Antigen unknown.

The PCR made use of 60 Vbeta and 13 Jbeta primers. How the authors handled the data: Per a later analysis, the number of unique TCR beta chains was approximately 80 million, of which 9 million to 14 million were shared. Measured with immunoSEQ multiplex PCR; TCRdb has only the in-frame clones, and not every one. Clone size and the V and J calls come from that table; the DNA yielded D and trimming. Of tens of thousands of clones in the sample, roughly 67% were seen once. This chain uses TRBV18 with TRBJ1-1, with unresolved D. The source is a woman aged 45 to 65 in good health and CMV-seropositive. The sequenced sample was PBMCs. This CDR3 is CASSPRPEATEAFF. CDR3 nucleotide sequence: TGTGCCAGCTCACCCCGGCCAGAGGCCACTGAAGCTTTCTTT. Complete variable domain (other parts from reference TRBV18 and TRBJ1-1): NAGVMQNPRHLVRRRGQEARLRCSPMKGHSHVYWYRQLPEEGLKFMVYLQKENIIDESGMPKERFSAEFPKEGPSILRIQQVVRGDSAAYFCASSPRPEATEAFFGQGTRLTVV.